The 26 T cell receptor beta chains reported below all come from one sample, sequenced in a study of regulatory T cells in long-lasting Graves disease. Relying on iRepertoire HTBI primers and Arm-PCR of CDR3 regions, the team built TCR beta libraries. TCRdb re-derived calls from the multiplex PCR reads in MiXCR, one entry per CDR3 protein. The profile shows a few hundred thousand distinct CDR3 sequences, 23% of them singletons. The time point here: persistent/refractory GD, antithyroid drugs over 5 years with positive TRAb. The TCR library was prepared using RNA isolated from PBMCs. The starting material was peripheral blood mononuclear cells (PBMCs), obtained when the disease was refractory, from a patient treated with antithyroid drugs. The receptors stem from a female donor with Graves disease.

The table lists this clonotype with many counts. The CDR3: CATSEPGGSYTF. Here the CDR3 DNA reads TGTGCCACCAGTGAACCAGGGGGCAGCTACACCTTC. V gene TRBV24-1 combines with J gene TRBJ1-2; TRBD1 agrees at 8 bases. Germline values: CDR1 KGHDR, CDR2 SFDVKD. The trim removed 4 bases at V and 9 bases at J, leaving 3 bases unmatched. CDR3 length equals 12 residues.

This clonotype occurred a few times. The chain carries TRBV29-1 and TRBJ1-2; the match to TRBD1 covers 7 bases. Germline V gene data show CDR1 as SQVTM and CDR2 as ANQGSEA. CDR3 length equals 14 residues. V shed 3 bases, J shed 5 bases, and the junction held 9 bases outside the gene matches. The chain's CDR3 is CSVDSGQLTYGYTF. The CDR3 nucleotides are TGCAGCGTTGATTCGGGACAGCTAACTTATGGCTACACCTTC. The whole variable domain, filled in from reference TRBV29-1 and TRBJ1-2, reads SAVISQKPSRDICQRGTSLTIQCQVDSQVTMMFWYRQQPGQSLTLIATANQGSEATYESGFVIDKFPISRPNLTFSTLTVSNMSPEDSSIYLCSVDSGQLTYGYTFGSGTRLTVV.

The table lists this clonotype with many counts. This chain connects TRBV6-1 to TRBJ1-5; TRBD1 matches at 9 bases. Germline V lookup: CDR1 MNHNS, CDR2 SASEGT. This CDR3 region has 14 residues. V lost 6 bases to trimming and J lost 6 bases; unmatched junction nucleotides: 6. CDR3 loop: CASRSGQGPQPQHF. The CDR3 DNA follows: TGTGCCAGCAGGTCGGGACAGGGCCCTCAGCCCCAGCATTTT.

This clonotype was counted a single time. A far larger clone is one nucleotide away, so this likely arose from a read error. The chain joins TRBV13 to TRBJ2-7, with D unclear. The CDR3 has 16 residues. With 1 base removed from V and 2 bases from J, the gap between germline ends came to 15 bases. In germline, CDR1 is PRHDT, CDR2 FYEKMQ (reference sequence). CDR3 sequence: CASSLEAEALTYEQYF. For the CDR3, the DNA is TGTGCCAGCAGCTTAGAGGCGGAAGCCCTTACCTACGAGCAGTACTTC. Complete variable domain (other parts from reference TRBV13 and TRBJ2-7): AAGVIQSPRHLIKEKRETATLKCYPIPRHDTVYWYQQGPGQDPQFLISFYEKMQSDKGSIPDRFSAQQFSDYHSELNMSSLELGDSALYFCASSLEAEALTYEQYFGPGTRLTVT.

A single count supports this clonotype. The gene calls are TRBV6-2 or TRBV6-3 and TRBJ1-1; TRBD1 matches 7 bases. The CDR3 extends over 18 amino acids. V lost 2 bases and J lost 3; bases outside the gene matches: 15. Germline V lookup: CDR1 MNHEY, CDR2 SVGEGT. The CDR3 nucleotides read TGTGCCAGCAGTTACGGGTATAGGCAGGGGGGATCCCACACTGAAGCTTTCTTT. It yields the protein CASSYGYRQGGSHTEAFF.

The chain combines TRBV20-1 with TRBJ2-7; tentatively, D is TRBD1 or TRBD2 (5 bases each). Germline CDR1 is DFQATT and CDR2 is SNEGSKA (reference sequence). The CDR3 runs 17 residues. Trimming shortened V by 5 bases and J by 1 base, and 24 bases separated the two germline ends. In DNA, the CDR3 is TGCAGTGCTCTACGCCTAGTGGGGGTTTTGGGTTCCTACGAGCAGTACTTC. It specifies CSALRLVGVLGSYEQYF.

This clonotype was found a few times. This sequence joins TRBV6-1 and TRBJ2-7; 9 bases are a match to TRBD2. This CDR3 region has 15 residues. J was trimmed by 0 bases and V by 6 bases; bases with no gene match: 6. Germline CDR1 is MNHNS and CDR2 is SASEGT. CDR3 sequence (DNA): TGTGCCAGCAGGTCACTAGCGGGTCTCTCCTACGAGCAGTACTTC. Protein sequence: CASRSLAGLSYEQYF.

The gene calls are TRBV6-2 or TRBV6-3 and TRBJ2-2; TRBD2 matches at 8 bases. The J segment lost 6 bases and the V segment lost 3 bases, leaving 3 bases of the junction unmatched. The germline V gene encodes CDR1 MNHEY and CDR2 SVGEGT. The CDR3 covers 14 residues. The CDR3 bases are TGTGCCAGCAGTTATCAAGCGGGAGCCGGGGAGCTGTTTTTT. It codes for CASSYQAGAGELFF.

This clonotype occurred a few times. The chain has TRBV6-1 and TRBJ2-7; 13 nucleotides line up with TRBD2. There are 14 residues in the CDR3. Germline-derived CDR1 and CDR2 are MNHNS and SASEGT. Unmatched junction bases numbered 12, after V lost 6 bases and J lost 13 bases. The CDR3 loop is CASRFGLAGESVYF. CDR3 nucleotide sequence: TGTGCCAGCAGATTCGGACTAGCGGGAGAATCGGTTTACTTC.

This clonotype was detected ten times or more. The chain links TRBV29-1 to TRBJ1-1, with 7 bases fitting TRBD1. V lost 0 bases, J lost 2 bases, and 18 bases stayed unmatched. The length of the CDR3 is 19 residues. CDR1 is SQVTM and CDR2 is ANQGSEA in the germline V gene. The CDR3 region is CSVEDRGMIHRLRNTEAFF. The CDR3 DNA reads TGCAGCGTTGAAGACAGGGGGATGATCCATCGCCTTAGAAACACTGAAGCTTTCTTT.

This clonotype has a handful of counts. The gene calls are TRBV6-1 and TRBJ2-5; D not resolved. The CDR3 extends over 12 amino acids. Germline loops: CDR1 MNHNS, CDR2 SASEGT. The V and J ends lost 8 bases and 3 bases respectively, with 10 bases between them. For the CDR3, the DNA is TGTGCCAGCGCACAGTACAAAGAGACCCAGTACTTC. Protein sequence: CASAQYKETQYF.

Here the CDR3 reads CASSLAWPADRNTEAFF. The CDR3 bases are TGTGCCAGCTCCTTAGCGTGGCCCGCGGATAGGAACACTGAAGCTTTCTTT. The chain combines TRBV19 with TRBJ1-1; D unclear. CDR1 is LNHDA and CDR2 is SQIVND in the germline V gene (reference sequence). Trimming stripped 9 bases from V and 1 base from J, with 24 bases between. This CDR3 contains 17 residues. The full variable domain, rest sourced from reference TRBV19 and TRBJ1-1, is DGGITQSPKYLFRKEGQNVTLSCEQNLNHDAMYWYRQDPGQGLRLIYYSQIVNDFQKGDIAEGYSVSREKKESFPLTVTSAQKNPTAFYLCASSLAWPADRNTEAFFGQGTRLTVV.

In DNA, the CDR3 is TGTGCCAGCAGTTTTACCCCTTTTGGCGGGAGTAACACCGGGGAGCTGTTTTTT. As protein: CASSFTPFGGSNTGELFF. The chain employs TRBV27 and TRBJ2-2, with 7 bases aligning to TRBD2. J lost 2 bases, V lost 3 bases, and 12 bases had no gene match. The CDR3 contains 18 residues. Germline CDR1 MNHEY, CDR2 SMNVEV (reference sequence).

This clonotype was found many times. The CDR3 DNA is TGTGCCACCGCGGGGAGGTACCAAGAGACCCAGTACTTC. Encoded protein: CATAGRYQETQYF. This sequence joins TRBV28 and TRBJ2-5, with a possible D match to TRBD2 (6 bases). Trimming took off 10 bases at V and 0 bases at J, with 12 bases between the two ends. This CDR3 comprises 13 residues. The germline CDR1 and CDR2 sequences are MDHEN and SYDVKM.

About this clonotype: This may arise from a read error, as a much more abundant clone is one base away. It is likely a read error, because the conserved phenylalanine at the end of the CDR3 is missing. The chain combines TRBV2 with TRBJ2-7; 10 bases match TRBD2. After removal of 8 bases from V and 4 bases from J, the junction contained 2 bases not matched to a gene. The CDR3 runs 12 residues. Germline loops: CDR1 SNHLY, CDR2 FYNNEI. The CDR3 bases are TGTGCCAGCCGGACTAGCGGATACGAGCAGTACTCC. Translating gives CASRTSGYEQYS.

On this clonotype: With a much larger clone just one base away, this may be a read error. The gene calls are TRBV5-1 and TRBJ2-2, with 7 bases that match TRBD2. CDR3 length: 15 residues. Germline V gene lookup returns CDR1 SGHRS and CDR2 YFSETQ. The CDR3 spells CASTHTSAGTGGLFF. CDR3 nucleotide sequence: TGCGCCAGCACCCATACTAGCGCCGGAACCGGGGGGCTGTTTTTT.

V and J are TRBV30 and TRBJ2-7, with 9 positions matching TRBD1. The CDR3 runs 13 residues. The germline gives CDR1 GTSNPN, CDR2 SVGIG (reference sequence). The V and J ends lost 2 bases and 6 bases, in that order; junction bases with no gene match: 5. CDR3 region: CAWSRGQGTEQYF. The CDR3 DNA is TGTGCCTGGAGTCGGGGACAGGGAACCGAGCAGTACTTC. Full variable domain (missing parts from reference TRBV30 and TRBJ2-7): SQTIHQWPATLVQPVGSPLSLECTVEGTSNPNLYWYRQAAGRGLQLLFYSVGIGQISSEVPQNLSASRPQDRQFILSSKKLLLSDSGFYLCAWSRGQGTEQYFGPGTRLTVT.

In regard to this clonotype: Its ends do not fully match the called genes, so a read error is possible. The chain has TRBV27 and TRBJ1-1; D might be TRBD1 (6 bases). The CDR3 has 14 residues. Germline-derived CDR1 and CDR2 are MNHEY and SMNVEV (reference sequence). CDR3 sequence: CASSQAGVDSGAFF. The CDR3 coding sequence is TGCGCCAGCAGCCAAGCAGGGGTAGATTCAGGAGCTTTCTTT.

This clonotype was seen at least ten times. This rearrangement joins TRBV29-1 to TRBJ1-1, with D possibly TRBD1 on 5 matching bases. With 3 bases removed from V and 4 bases from J, the gap between germline ends came to 15 bases. Germline values: CDR1 SQVTM, CDR2 ANQGSEA. There are 14 residues in the CDR3. CDR3 DNA: TGCAGCGTTGATTTGGGGGGGTTAGGCACTGAAGCTTTCTTT. It translates to CSVDLGGLGTEAFF.

This clonotype occurred many times. This chain connects TRBV6-1 to TRBJ2-7; the D is unclear. There are 12 residues in the CDR3. Looked up from germline, CDR1 is MNHNS and CDR2 is SASEGT. V dropped 6 bases and J dropped 5 bases, with 11 bases sitting between them. The CDR3 reads CASRPGNNEQYF. CDR3 DNA: TGTGCCAGCAGACCAGGTAACAACGAGCAGTACTTC.

This clonotype showed up just a few times. This chain links TRBV20-1 with TRBJ1-4; weak D call: TRBD1 (5 bases). Germline V gene sequence: CDR1 DFQATT, CDR2 SNEGSKA (reference sequence). The CDR3 is made up of 15 amino acids. V lost 1 base and J 0 bases, leaving 9 bases between the germline ends. The CDR3 is CSARGVGPTNEKLFF. For the CDR3, the DNA is TGCAGTGCTAGAGGGGTGGGACCAACTAATGAAAAACTGTTTTTT.

The chain is built from TRBV7-7 and TRBJ2-2; D not resolved. CDR3 length: 13 amino acids. The V gene's germline CDR1 is SSHAT and CDR2 FNYEAQ (reference sequence). The V gene lost 2 bases and the J gene lost 6 bases, with 7 bases spanning the gap. The CDR3 sequence: CASSLIHPGELFF. In nucleotides, the CDR3 is TGTGCCAGCAGCTTAATCCATCCCGGGGAGCTGTTTTTT.

This clonotype came up many times. The chain is built from TRBV6-2 or TRBV6-3 and TRBJ1-1; D remains unclear. V was trimmed by 5 bases and J by 5 bases, leaving 15 bases between them. Germline assignment: CDR1 MNHEY and CDR2 SVGEGT. This CDR3 region has 14 residues. The CDR3 is CASSESRSMTEAFF. The DNA of the CDR3 is TGTGCCAGCAGTGAGAGTAGGTCGATGACTGAAGCTTTCTTT.

This chain joins TRBV7-9 and TRBJ2-7; D may be TRBD2 (6 bases). There are 13 residues in the CDR3. The V gene lost 5 bases and the J gene lost 3 bases, with 11 bases spanning the gap. Germline lookup yields CDR1 SEHNR and CDR2 FQNEAQ (reference sequence). The CDR3 spells CASSRFSGYEQYF. CDR3 nucleotides: TGTGCCAGCAGCCGGTTTAGCGGCTACGAGCAGTACTTC.

The V call is TRBV5-1, the J call TRBJ2-1; 12 nucleotides agree with TRBD2. Germline values: CDR1 SGHRS, CDR2 YFSETQ. This CDR3 is 16 amino acids long. V shed 3 bases, J shed 8 bases, and the junction held 9 bases outside the gene matches. Written as DNA, the CDR3 is TGCGCCAGCAGCTCCACTAGCGGGAGGAACGTGGATGAGCAGTTCTTC. As protein: CASSSTSGRNVDEQFF.

This rearrangement joins TRBV7-2 to TRBJ1-3, with no clear D. V was trimmed by 2 bases and J by 0 bases, leaving 14 bases between them. Germline loops: CDR1 SGHTA, CDR2 FQGNSA. The CDR3 consists of 17 residues. The CDR3 spells CASSLQVRVYSGNTIYF. In DNA form, the CDR3 reads TGTGCCAGCAGCTTACAAGTACGGGTCTACTCTGGAAACACCATATATTTT.